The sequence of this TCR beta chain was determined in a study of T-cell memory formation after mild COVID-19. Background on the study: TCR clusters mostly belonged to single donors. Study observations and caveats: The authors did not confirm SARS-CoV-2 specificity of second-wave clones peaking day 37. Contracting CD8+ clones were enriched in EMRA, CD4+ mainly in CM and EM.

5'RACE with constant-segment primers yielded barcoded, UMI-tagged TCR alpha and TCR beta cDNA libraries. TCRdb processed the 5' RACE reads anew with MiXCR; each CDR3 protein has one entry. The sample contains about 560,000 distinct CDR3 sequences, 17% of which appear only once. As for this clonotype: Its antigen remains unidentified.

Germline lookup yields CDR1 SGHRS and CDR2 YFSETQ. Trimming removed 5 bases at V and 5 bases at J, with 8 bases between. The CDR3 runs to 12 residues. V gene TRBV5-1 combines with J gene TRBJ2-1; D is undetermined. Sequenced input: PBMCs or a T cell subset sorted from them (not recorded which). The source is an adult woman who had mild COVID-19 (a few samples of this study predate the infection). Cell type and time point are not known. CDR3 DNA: TGCGCCAGCAGTAATCTGGACAATGAGCAGTTCTTC. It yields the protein CASSNLDNEQFF. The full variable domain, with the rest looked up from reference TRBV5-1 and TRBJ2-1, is KAGVTQTPRYLIKTRGQQVTLSCSPISGHRSVSWYQQTPGQGLQFLFEYFSETQRNKGNFPGRFSGRQFSNSRSEMNVSTLELGDSALYLCASSNLDNEQFFGPGTRLTVL.